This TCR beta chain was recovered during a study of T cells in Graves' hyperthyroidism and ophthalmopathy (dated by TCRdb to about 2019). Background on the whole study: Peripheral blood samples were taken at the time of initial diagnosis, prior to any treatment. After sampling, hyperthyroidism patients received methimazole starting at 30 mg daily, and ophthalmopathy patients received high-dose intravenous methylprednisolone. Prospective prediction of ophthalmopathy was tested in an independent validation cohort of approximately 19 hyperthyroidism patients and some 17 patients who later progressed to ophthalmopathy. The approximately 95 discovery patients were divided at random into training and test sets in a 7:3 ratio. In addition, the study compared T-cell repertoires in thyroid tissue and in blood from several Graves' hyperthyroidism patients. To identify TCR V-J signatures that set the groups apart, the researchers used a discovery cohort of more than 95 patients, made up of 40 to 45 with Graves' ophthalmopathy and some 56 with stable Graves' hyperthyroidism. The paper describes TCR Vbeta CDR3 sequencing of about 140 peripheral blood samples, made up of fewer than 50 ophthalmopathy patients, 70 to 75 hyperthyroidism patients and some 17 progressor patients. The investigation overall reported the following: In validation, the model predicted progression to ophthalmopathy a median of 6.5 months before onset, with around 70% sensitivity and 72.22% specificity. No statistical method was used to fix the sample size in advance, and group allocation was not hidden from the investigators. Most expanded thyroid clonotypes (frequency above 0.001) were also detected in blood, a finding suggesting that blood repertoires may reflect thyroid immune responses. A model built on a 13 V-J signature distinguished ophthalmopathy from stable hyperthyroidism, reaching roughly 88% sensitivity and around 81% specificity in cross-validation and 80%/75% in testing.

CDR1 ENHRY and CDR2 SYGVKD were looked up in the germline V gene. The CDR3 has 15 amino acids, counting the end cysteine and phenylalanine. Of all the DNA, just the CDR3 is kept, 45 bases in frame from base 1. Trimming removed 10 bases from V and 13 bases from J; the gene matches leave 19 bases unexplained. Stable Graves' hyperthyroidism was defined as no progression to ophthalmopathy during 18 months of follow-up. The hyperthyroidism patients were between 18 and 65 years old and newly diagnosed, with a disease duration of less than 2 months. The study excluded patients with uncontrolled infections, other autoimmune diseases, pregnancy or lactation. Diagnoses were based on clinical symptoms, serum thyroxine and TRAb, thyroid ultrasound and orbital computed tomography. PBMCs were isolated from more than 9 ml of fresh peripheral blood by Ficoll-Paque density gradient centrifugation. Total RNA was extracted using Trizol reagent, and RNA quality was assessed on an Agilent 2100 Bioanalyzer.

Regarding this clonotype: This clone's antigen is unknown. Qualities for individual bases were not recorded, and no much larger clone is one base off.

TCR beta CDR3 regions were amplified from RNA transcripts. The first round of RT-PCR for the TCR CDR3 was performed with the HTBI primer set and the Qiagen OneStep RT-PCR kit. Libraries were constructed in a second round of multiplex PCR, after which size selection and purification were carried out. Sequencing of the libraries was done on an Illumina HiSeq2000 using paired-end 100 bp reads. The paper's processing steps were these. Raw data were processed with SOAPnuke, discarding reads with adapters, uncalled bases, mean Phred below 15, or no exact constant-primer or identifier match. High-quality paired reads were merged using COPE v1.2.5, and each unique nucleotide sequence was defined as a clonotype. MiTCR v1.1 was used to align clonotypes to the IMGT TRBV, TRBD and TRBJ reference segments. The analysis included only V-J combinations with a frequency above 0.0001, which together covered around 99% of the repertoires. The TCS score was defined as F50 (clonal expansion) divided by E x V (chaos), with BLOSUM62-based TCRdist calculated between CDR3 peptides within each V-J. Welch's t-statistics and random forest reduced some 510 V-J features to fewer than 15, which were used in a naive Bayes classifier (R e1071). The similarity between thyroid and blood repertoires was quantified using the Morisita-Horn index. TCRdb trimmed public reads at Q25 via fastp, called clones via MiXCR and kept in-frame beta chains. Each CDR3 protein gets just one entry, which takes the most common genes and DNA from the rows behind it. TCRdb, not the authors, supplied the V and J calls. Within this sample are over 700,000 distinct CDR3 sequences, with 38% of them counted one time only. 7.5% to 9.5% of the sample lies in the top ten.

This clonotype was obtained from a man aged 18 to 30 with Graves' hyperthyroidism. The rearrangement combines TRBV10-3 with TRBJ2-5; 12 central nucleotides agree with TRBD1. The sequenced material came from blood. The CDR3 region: CASIGTGGQQDGRYF. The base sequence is TGTGCCAGCATCGGGACAGGGGGCCAACAAGACGGTCGGTACTTC.